This passage covers 24 T cell receptor beta chains from one sample sequenced in a study of CD8+ T cells in alopecia areata (dated by TCRdb to 2016 to 2018). Per the publication, the time point label means: around 26 weeks on oral tofacitinib. The treatment or condition label, as the study defines it: oral pan-JAK inhibitor, 5-10 mg twice daily. Receptor libraries were prepared by the immunoSEQ multiplex PCR assay. RNA was extracted from all samples and reverse transcribed into cDNA, which served as template for TCR sequencing. TCRdb retrieved this table from immuneACCESS and kept in-frame rearrangements only. Not all clones are present; in checked studies, unresolved V genes account for under half, and no reason is known for the remainder. The sample profile shows fewer than 200,000 clones; around three fifths of them were found once. Clones ranked in the top ten supply around an eighth of the sample.

The sequencing used CD8+ T cells sorted from blood, collected at week 24, from a patient treated with tofacitinib. These receptors were collected from a human donor with alopecia areata.

Only a few counts were recorded for this clone. The rearrangement links TRBV29-1 to TRBJ2-7; possibly TRBD1 for D (5 bases). Trimming cost V 4 bases and J 2 bases, with 9 bases left between them. This CDR3 comprises 12 residues. Germline loops: CDR1 SQVTM, CDR2 ANQGSEA. CDR3 in amino acids: CSVVDSPYEQYF. The CDR3 DNA is TGCAGCGTTGTCGACAGTCCCTACGAGCAGTACTTC.

V gene TRBV18 combines with J gene TRBJ2-7, with D perhaps given as TRBD1 or TRBD2 (5 bases each). The V gene's germline CDR1 is KGHSH and CDR2 LQKENI. This CDR3 has 13 amino acids. Between the trimmed V and J ends, which lost 3 bases and 3 bases, there was a span of 9 bases. CDR3 nucleotides: TGTGCCAGCTCACCTTGGGGGTTCTACGAGCAGTACTTC. This encodes CASSPWGFYEQYF.

This chain connects TRBV19 to TRBJ2-7; D possibly uses TRBD1 or TRBD2 (5 bases each). Trimming shortened V by 5 bases and J by 0 bases, and 8 bases separated the two germline ends. The CDR3 runs to 13 residues. In germline, CDR1 is LNHDA, CDR2 SQIVND (reference sequence). Written as DNA, the CDR3 is TGTGCCAGTAGTTGGGACGGCTCCTACGAGCAGTACTTC. Encoded protein: CASSWDGSYEQYF.

This clone was seen more than once but under ten times. The chain combines TRBV4-1 with TRBJ2-3; 8 bases fit TRBD2. The germline CDR1 and CDR2 sequences are MGHRA and YSYEKL. Trimming at V came to 0 bases and at J to 4 bases, leaving 3 bases not matched to a gene. This CDR3 is built from 15 residues. The CDR3 DNA reads TGCGCCAGCAGCCAAGATGAACTAGCGGCAGATACGCAGTATTTT. Protein product: CASSQDELAADTQYF.

This clone was recorded once. The genes are TRBV29-1 and TRBJ2-7, with D maybe TRBD2 (5 bases). CDR3 length equals 13 residues. Germline CDR1 reads SQVTM; CDR2 reads ANQGSEA. With 4 bases removed from V and 2 bases from J, the gap between germline ends came to 12 bases. The DNA of the CDR3 is TGCAGCGTTGCTGGTGGGAGTGCCTACGAGCAGTACTTC. Protein sequence: CSVAGGSAYEQYF.

This clone has only a few counts. The rearrangement uses TRBV5-6 and TRBJ2-4; D is perhaps TRBD1 (6 bases). Trimming left V 2 bases short and J 2 bases short, with 14 bases between. CDR1 and CDR2 from the germline V gene are SGHDT and YYEEEE. The CDR3 loop spans 16 amino acids. The DNA for the CDR3 is TGTGCCAGCAGCTTCCCCTCGACAGGTTCCAAAAACATTCAGTACTTC. Amino acids: CASSFPSTGSKNIQYF.

The rearrangement joins TRBV4-1 to TRBJ2-5; no definite D call. The end of the DNA is better explained by TRBJ2-7, so the J call may be wrong. The CDR3 extends over 13 amino acids. The V gene's germline CDR1 is MGHRA and CDR2 YSYEKL. CDR3 region: CASSQVLDYEQYF. Here the CDR3 DNA reads TGCGCCAGCAGCCAAGTTCTAGACTACGAGCAGTACTTC.

The chain recombines TRBV30 with TRBJ1-2; D unresolved. This CDR3 spans 14 amino acids. The V gene's germline CDR1 is GTSNPN and CDR2 SVGIG (reference sequence). V gave up 0 bases and J gave up 5 bases, with 13 bases separating them. In DNA, the CDR3 is TGTGCCTGGAGTGTCGGAGGTCCGGGGTATGGCTACACCTTC. Translation gives CAWSVGGPGYGYTF. Complete variable domain (other parts from reference TRBV30 and TRBJ1-2): SQTIHQWPATLVQPVGSPLSLECTVEGTSNPNLYWYRQAAGRGLQLLFYSVGIGQISSEVPQNLSASRPQDRQFILSSKKLLLSDSGFYLCAWSVGGPGYGYTFGSGTRLTVV.

This sequence joins TRBV5-1 and TRBJ2-5; no reliable D call. V was pared by 0 bases and J by 2 bases, with 11 bases between. From germline, CDR1 is SGHRS and CDR2 YFSETQ. This CDR3 comprises 15 residues. The CDR3 coding sequence is TGCGCCAGCAGCTTGGATCTGGGGATACAAGAGACCCAGTACTTC. Its translation: CASSLDLGIQETQYF.

The chain carries TRBV27 and TRBJ2-5; D not resolved. This CDR3 spans 12 amino acids. Trimming shortened V by 5 bases and J by 7 bases, and 11 bases separated the two germline ends. Germline V gene lookup returns CDR1 MNHEY and CDR2 SMNVEV (reference sequence). In DNA, the CDR3 is TGTGCCAGCAGTCCCCAGGAAGGGACCCAGTACTTC. This sequence encodes CASSPQEGTQYF.

The chain has TRBV7-7 and TRBJ2-2; TRBD1 agrees at 7 bases. V lost 5 bases, J lost 0 bases, and 6 bases stayed unmatched. Germline V gives CDR1 SSHAT, CDR2 FNYEAQ (reference sequence). The CDR3 loop spans 16 amino acids. The CDR3 DNA reads as TGTGCCAGCAGCCCCCGGGACAGTCCGAACACCGGGGAGCTGTTTTTT. Translated: CASSPRDSPNTGELFF.

CDR3 coding DNA: TGTGCCAGCAACCTAGCGGGGTCCTCCTACGAGCAGTACTTC. Its protein product is CASNLAGSSYEQYF. The chain joins TRBV5-6 to TRBJ2-7; 9 bases are a match to TRBD2. The CDR3 contains 14 residues. V shed 6 bases and J 0 bases; nucleotides not matched to a gene: 4. CDR1 SGHDT and CDR2 YYEEEE come from the germline V gene.

This clone was observed once. The chain couples TRBV10-2 to TRBJ1-6; tentatively, D is TRBD1 (5 bases). V lost 0 bases and J 8 bases, leaving 20 bases between the germline ends. CDR1 is WSHSY, CDR2 SAAADI, per germline. This CDR3 contains 18 residues. CDR3 protein: CASSESGRGVGVHSPLHF. CDR3 bases: TGCGCCAGCAGTGAGTCGGGGAGGGGTGTTGGGGTCCATTCACCCCTCCACTTT.

This clone was seen just once. The V gene is TRBV10-3, the J gene TRBJ2-7; TRBD1 aligns across 7 bases. Germline V gene lookup returns CDR1 ENHRY and CDR2 SYGVKD. CDR3 length equals 19 residues. V shed 6 bases, J shed 0 bases, and the junction held 20 bases outside the gene matches. The CDR3 region is CAISTPKLINRGSSYEQYF. Here the CDR3 DNA reads TGTGCCATCAGCACACCAAAGCTTATAAACAGGGGATCCTCCTACGAGCAGTACTTC.

This chain uses TRBV13 with TRBJ2-1; D is undetermined. V was shortened by 2 bases and J by 6 bases, with 2 bases between the two germline ends. Germline V gene sequence: CDR1 PRHDT, CDR2 FYEKMQ (reference sequence). The CDR3 extends over 11 amino acids. CDR3 residues: CASSLSNEQFF. CDR3 sequence (DNA): TGTGCCAGCAGCTTATCCAATGAGCAGTTCTTC.

This clone was recorded only once. This rearrangement joins TRBV6-1 to TRBJ1-1; D call uncertain. The CDR3 has 14 residues. Germline CDR1 is MNHNS and CDR2 is SASEGT. V lost 4 bases to trimming and J lost 1 base, with 10 bases between them. The CDR3 bases are TGTGCCAGCAGTGGGTATGACGGGAACACTGAAGCTTTCTTT. It is translated as CASSGYDGNTEAFF.

The V call is TRBV13, the J call TRBJ2-3; D remains unclear. This CDR3 has 12 amino acids. Trimming took off 5 bases at V and 3 bases at J, with 6 bases between the two ends. Germline lookup yields CDR1 PRHDT and CDR2 FYEKMQ (reference sequence). CDR3 amino acids: CASSLETDTQYF. The CDR3 DNA reads as TGTGCCAGCAGCCTAGAGACAGATACGCAGTATTTT.

The J gene is TRBJ1-2, the V gene TRBV29-1, with D possibly TRBD1 on 5 matching bases. Trimming took off 3 bases at V and 6 bases at J, with 14 bases between the two ends. CDR3 length equals 13 residues. Germline lookup yields CDR1 SQVTM and CDR2 ANQGSEA. The CDR3 spells CSVDLGEGNGYTF. For the CDR3, the DNA is TGCAGCGTTGATCTGGGGGAAGGGAATGGCTACACCTTC.

The chain joins TRBV5-6 to TRBJ1-3, with TRBD1 as a possible D gene (5 bases). This CDR3 contains 15 residues. The germline V gene has CDR1 SGHDT and CDR2 YYEEEE. Trimming pared 0 bases from V and 6 bases from J, leaving 13 bases between. CDR3 DNA: TGTGCCAGCAGCTTGGGCAGGGTTACGGAAAACACCATATATTTT. Amino acids: CASSLGRVTENTIYF.

This clone showed up just a few times. J is TRBJ2-7 and V is TRBV6-1, with 9 bases matching TRBD2. The V segment lost 4 bases and the J segment 3 bases; nucleotides outside the gene matches: 10. CDR1 is MNHNS and CDR2 is SASEGT in the germline V gene. CDR3 length equals 16 residues. The CDR3 spells CASSVLLAGEHYEQYF. CDR3 sequence (DNA): TGTGCCAGCAGTGTATTATTAGCGGGGGAGCACTACGAGCAGTACTTC.

The gene calls are TRBV5-6 and TRBJ1-1, with a weak D call TRBD1 (5 bases). The germline V gene has CDR1 SGHDT and CDR2 YYEEEE. The length of the CDR3 is 13 residues. Trimming took 0 bases from V and 8 from J, leaving 11 bases between them. The CDR3 spells CASSLGRQIEAFF. The CDR3 DNA sequence: TGTGCCAGCAGCTTGGGGCGACAGATAGAAGCTTTCTTT.

Only a few counts were recorded for this clone. This chain uses TRBV14 with TRBJ2-1, with TRBD2 matching over 8 bases. CDR3 length: 15 amino acids. J gave up 2 bases and V 4 bases, and 4 bases lay outside the gene matches. Germline CDR1 reads SGHDN; CDR2 reads FVKESK. The CDR3, as DNA: TGTGCCAGCAGCCTAGAGCGGGGGACCTACAATGAGCAGTTCTTC. Translated: CASSLERGTYNEQFF.

The gene calls are TRBV2 and TRBJ1-2; D is ambiguous. The CDR3 has 15 amino acids. V lost 8 bases to trimming and J lost 2 bases, with 18 bases between them. Germline CDR1 and CDR2: SNHLY and FYNNEI. Here the CDR3 reads CASAGWRETNYGYTF. The CDR3 nucleotides are TGTGCCAGCGCCGGCTGGAGAGAAACAAACTATGGCTACACCTTC.

V usage is TRBV12-5 and J usage is TRBJ1-6; TRBD1 matches 8 bases. The length of the CDR3 is 15 residues. In germline, CDR1 is LGHNT, CDR2 FRNRAP. V trimming: 4 bases; J trimming: 7 bases; junction bases outside the gene matches: 6. The CDR3 DNA reads TGTGCTAGTGGTTCAGGGACAGGACTCAATTCACCCCTCCACTTT. Protein product: CASGSGTGLNSPLHF.